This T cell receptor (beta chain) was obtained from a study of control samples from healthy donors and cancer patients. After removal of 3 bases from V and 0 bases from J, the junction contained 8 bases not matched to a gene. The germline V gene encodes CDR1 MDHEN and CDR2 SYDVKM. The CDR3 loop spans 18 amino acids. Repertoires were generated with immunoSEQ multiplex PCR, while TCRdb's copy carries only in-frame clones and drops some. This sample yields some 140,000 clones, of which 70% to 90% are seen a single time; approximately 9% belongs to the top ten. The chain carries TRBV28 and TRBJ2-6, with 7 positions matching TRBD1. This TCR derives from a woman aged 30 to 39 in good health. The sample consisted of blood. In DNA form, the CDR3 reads TGTGCCAGCAGTTTCCTGGGGACAGCTATCTCTGGGGCCAACGTCCTGACTTTC. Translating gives CASSFLGTAISGANVLTF. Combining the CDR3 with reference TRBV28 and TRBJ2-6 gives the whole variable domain DVKVTQSSRYLVKRTGEKVFLECVQDMDHENMFWYRQDPGLGLRLIYFSYDVKMKEKGDIPEGYSVSREKKERFSLILESASTNQTSMYLCASSFLGTAISGANVLTFGAGSRLTVL.